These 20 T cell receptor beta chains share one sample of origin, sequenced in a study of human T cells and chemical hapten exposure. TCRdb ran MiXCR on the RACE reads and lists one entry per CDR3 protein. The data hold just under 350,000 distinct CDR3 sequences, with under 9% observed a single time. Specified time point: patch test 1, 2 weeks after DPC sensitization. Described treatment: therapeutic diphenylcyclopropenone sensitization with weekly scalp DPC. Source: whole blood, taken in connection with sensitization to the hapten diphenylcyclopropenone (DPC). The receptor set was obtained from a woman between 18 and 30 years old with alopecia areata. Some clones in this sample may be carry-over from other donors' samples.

Here the CDR3 DNA reads TGCGCCAGCAGCTTGCGCCAGGGACCCCAAGAGACCCAGTACTTC. It translates to CASSLRQGPQETQYF. The genes are TRBV5-1 and TRBJ2-5, with D perhaps assigned TRBD1 or TRBD2 (5 bases each). This CDR3 comprises 15 residues. Trimming left V 1 base short and J 1 base short, with 11 bases between. Germline CDR1 and CDR2: SGHRS and YFSETQ.

DNA for the CDR3: TGTGCCAGCAGCTTAGGTCCCTCCACTGAAGCTTTCTTT. Amino acid sequence: CASSLGPSTEAFF. This chain joins TRBV7-2 and TRBJ1-1; D remains ambiguous. CDR1 is SGHTA, CDR2 FQGNSA, per germline. V gave up 1 base and J gave up 4 bases, with 7 bases separating them. The CDR3 contains 13 residues.

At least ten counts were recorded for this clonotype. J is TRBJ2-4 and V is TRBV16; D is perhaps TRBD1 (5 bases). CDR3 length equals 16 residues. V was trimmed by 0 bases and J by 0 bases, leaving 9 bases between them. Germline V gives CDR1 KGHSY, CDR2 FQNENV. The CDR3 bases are TGTGCCAGCAGCCAATCTGACAGAAGAGCCAAAAACATTCAGTACTTC. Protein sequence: CASSQSDRRAKNIQYF. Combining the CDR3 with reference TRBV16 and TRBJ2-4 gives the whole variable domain GEEVAQTPKHLVRGEGQKAKLYCAPIKGHSYVFWYQQVLKNEFKFLISFQNENVFDETGMPKERFSAKCLPNSPCSLEIQATKLEDSAVYFCASSQSDRRAKNIQYFGAGTRLSVL.

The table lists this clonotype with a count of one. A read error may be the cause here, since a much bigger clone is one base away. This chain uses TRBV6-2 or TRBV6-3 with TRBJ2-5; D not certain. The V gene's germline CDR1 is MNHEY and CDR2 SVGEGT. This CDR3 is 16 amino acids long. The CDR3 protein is CARSYFLEPSEETQYF. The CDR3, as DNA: TGTGCCAGAAGTTACTTTCTAGAACCTTCGGAGGAGACCCAGTACTTC.

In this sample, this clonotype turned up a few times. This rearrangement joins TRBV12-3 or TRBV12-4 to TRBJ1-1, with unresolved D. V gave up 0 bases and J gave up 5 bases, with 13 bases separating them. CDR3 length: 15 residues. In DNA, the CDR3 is TGTGCCAGCAGTTTAGCGCGACTCAAAGTAACTGAAGCTTTCTTT. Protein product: CASSLARLKVTEAFF.

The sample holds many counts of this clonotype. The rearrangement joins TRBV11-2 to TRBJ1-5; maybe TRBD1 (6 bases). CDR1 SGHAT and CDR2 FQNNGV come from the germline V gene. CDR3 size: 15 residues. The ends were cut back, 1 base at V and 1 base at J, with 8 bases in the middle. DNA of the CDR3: TGTGCCAGCAGCTTAGGGACAGTGAGCAATCAGCCCCAGCATTTT. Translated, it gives CASSLGTVSNQPQHF.

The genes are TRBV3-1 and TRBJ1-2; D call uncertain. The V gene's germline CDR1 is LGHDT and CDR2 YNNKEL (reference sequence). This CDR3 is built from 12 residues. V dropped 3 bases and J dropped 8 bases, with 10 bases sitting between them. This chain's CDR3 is CASSQGLGGYTF. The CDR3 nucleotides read TGTGCCAGCAGCCAGGGTCTCGGCGGCTACACCTTC.

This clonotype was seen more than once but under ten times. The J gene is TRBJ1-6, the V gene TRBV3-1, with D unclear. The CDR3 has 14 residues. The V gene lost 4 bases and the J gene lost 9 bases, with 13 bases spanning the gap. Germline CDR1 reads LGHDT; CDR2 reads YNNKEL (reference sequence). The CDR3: CASSLNVASSPLHF. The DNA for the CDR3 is TGTGCCAGCAGCCTAAACGTGGCGAGTTCACCCCTCCACTTT. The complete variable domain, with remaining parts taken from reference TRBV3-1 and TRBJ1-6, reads DTAVSQTPKYLVTQMGNDKSIKCEQNLGHDTMYWYKQDSKKFLKIMFSYNNKELIINETVPNRFSPKSPDKAHLNLHINSLELGDSAVYFCASSLNVASSPLHFGNGTRLTVT.

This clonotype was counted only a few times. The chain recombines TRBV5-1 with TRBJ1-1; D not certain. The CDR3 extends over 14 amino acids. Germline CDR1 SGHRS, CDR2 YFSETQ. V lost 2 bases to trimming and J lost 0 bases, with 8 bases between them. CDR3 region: CASSLQQLNTEAFF. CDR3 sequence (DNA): TGCGCCAGCAGCTTACAACAGCTGAACACTGAAGCTTTCTTT.

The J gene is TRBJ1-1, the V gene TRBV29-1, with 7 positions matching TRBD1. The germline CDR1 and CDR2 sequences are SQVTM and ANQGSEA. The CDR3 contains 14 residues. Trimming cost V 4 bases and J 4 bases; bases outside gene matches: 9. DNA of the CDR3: TGCAGCGTTGCAGGGGGTTTTGACGGCACTGAAGCTTTCTTT. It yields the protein CSVAGGFDGTEAFF.

The CDR3 reads CASSIDWQSNNEQFF. The CDR3 region has the DNA TGTGCCAGTAGTATAGATTGGCAGAGTAACAATGAGCAGTTCTTC. The chain recombines TRBV19 with TRBJ2-1; D remains ambiguous. CDR3 length equals 15 residues. From germline, CDR1 is LNHDA and CDR2 SQIVND (reference sequence). V lost 0 bases and J 5 bases, leaving 11 bases between the germline ends.

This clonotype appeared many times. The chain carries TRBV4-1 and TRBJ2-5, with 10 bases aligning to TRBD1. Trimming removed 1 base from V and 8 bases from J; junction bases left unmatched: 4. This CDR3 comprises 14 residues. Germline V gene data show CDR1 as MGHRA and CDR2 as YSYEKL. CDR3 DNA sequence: TGCGCCAGCAGCCAAGTTGGACAGGGGGTTACCCAGTACTTC. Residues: CASSQVGQGVTQYF.

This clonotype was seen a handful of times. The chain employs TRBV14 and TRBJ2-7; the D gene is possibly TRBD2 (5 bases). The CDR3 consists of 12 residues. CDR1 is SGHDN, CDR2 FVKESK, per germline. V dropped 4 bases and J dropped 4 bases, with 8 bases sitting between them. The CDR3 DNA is TGTGCCAGCAGCCCACTAGGATACGAGCAGTACTTC. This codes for CASSPLGYEQYF.

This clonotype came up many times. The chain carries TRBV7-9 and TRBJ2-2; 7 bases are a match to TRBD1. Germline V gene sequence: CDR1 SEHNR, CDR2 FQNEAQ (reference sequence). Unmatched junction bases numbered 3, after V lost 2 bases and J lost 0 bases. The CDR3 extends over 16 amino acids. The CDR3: CASSLRTGTNTGELFF. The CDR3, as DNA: TGTGCCAGCAGCTTAAGGACAGGAACGAACACCGGGGAGCTGTTTTTT.

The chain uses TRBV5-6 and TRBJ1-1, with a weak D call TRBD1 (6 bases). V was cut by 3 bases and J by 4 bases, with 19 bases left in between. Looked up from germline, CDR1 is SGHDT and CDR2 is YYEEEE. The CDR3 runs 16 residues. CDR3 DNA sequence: TGTGCCAGCAGCTCCGGTGGGGGGGCGAAGGGCACTGAAGCTTTCTTT. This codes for CASSSGGGAKGTEAFF. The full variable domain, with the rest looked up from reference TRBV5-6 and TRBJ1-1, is DAGVTQSPTHLIKTRGQQVTLRCSPKSGHDTVSWYQQALGQGPQFIFQYYEEEERQRGNFPDRFSGHQFPNYSSELNVNALLLGDSALYLCASSSGGGAKGTEAFFGQGTRLTVV.

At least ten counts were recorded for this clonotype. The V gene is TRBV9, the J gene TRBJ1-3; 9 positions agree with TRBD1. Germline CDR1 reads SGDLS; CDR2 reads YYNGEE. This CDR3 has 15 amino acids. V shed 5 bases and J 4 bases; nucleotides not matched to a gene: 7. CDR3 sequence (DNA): TGTGCCAGCAGGGGGGACAGGGAGAACGGAAACACCATATATTTT. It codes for CASRGDRENGNTIYF.

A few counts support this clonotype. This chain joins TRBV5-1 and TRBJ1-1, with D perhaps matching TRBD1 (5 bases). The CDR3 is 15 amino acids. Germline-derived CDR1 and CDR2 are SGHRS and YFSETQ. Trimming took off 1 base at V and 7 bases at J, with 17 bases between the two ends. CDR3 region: CASSLYGTGVYEAFF. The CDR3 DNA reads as TGCGCCAGCAGCTTGTATGGTACAGGAGTTTATGAAGCTTTCTTT.

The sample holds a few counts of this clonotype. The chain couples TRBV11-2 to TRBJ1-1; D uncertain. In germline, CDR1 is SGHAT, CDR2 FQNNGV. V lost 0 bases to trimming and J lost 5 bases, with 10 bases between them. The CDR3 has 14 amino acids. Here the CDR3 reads CASSLDRRGTEAFF. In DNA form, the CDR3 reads TGTGCCAGCAGCTTAGATCGGCGCGGAACTGAAGCTTTCTTT.

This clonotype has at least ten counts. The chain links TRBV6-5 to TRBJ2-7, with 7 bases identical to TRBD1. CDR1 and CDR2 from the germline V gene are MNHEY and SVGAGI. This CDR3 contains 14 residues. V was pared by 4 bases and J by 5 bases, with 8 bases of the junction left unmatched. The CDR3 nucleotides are TGTGCCAGCAGTTCCCCTCGAGGACAGGACGAGCAGTACTTC. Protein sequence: CASSSPRGQDEQYF.

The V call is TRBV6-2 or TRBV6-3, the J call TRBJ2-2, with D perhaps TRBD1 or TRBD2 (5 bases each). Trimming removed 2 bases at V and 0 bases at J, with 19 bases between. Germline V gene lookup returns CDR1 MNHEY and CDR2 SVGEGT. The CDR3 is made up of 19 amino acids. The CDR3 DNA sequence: TGTGCCAGCAGTTACGCCCCCGTGAGGGGCGCTTCGAACACCGGGGAGCTGTTTTTT. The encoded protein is CASSYAPVRGASNTGELFF.